This TCR beta chain was captured in a study of blood T cells in healthy people across ages. Study-level results: Estimates based on one million T cells were treated as lower bounds.

Total RNA was isolated from each sample in quantities of at least 5.5 micrograms. The CDR3 is made up of 14 amino acids. Germline V gene data show CDR1 as MNHEY and CDR2 as SVGAGI. V lost 5 bases to trimming and J lost 0 bases; unmatched junction nucleotides: 3. This clonotype was recorded a few times. Its antigen is not identified. For the second PCR, which ran for about 7 to 11 cycles, a sample-barcoded 5' primer and a J-beta primer mix were used. TCRdb reanalysed the 5' RACE reads using MiXCR and keeps one entry per CDR3 protein. This table holds around 1.5 million distinct CDR3 sequences, approximately 38% found once.

Sequences were obtained from blood. This TCR was recovered from a woman aged 18-29 years in good health. The V and J genes are TRBV6-5 and TRBJ2-5; 7 nucleotides agree with TRBD2. CDR3 nucleotides: TGTGCCAGCAGTCCAGGGACTAACCAAGAGACCCAGTACTTC. As protein: CASSPGTNQETQYF.